What follows describes a single T cell receptor (beta chain). Antigen: not known. The sample comes from a study of T cell responses to AZD1222 COVID-19 vaccine. Study-wide points: Spike-specific TCR breadth and depth rose after two AZD1222 doses. Donors were mostly white British, more females; clonal diversity possibly underestimated.

Libraries were prepared by immunoSEQ multiplex PCR; TCRdb keeps only in-frame clonotypes and omits some of them. The repertoire holds around 130,000 clones, with 80% to 90% as singletons. V was clipped by 6 bases and J by 0 bases; unmatched bases: 12. The CDR3 sequence is 17 residues long. Germline CDR1 KGHSH, CDR2 LQKENI. The chain employs TRBV18 and TRBJ1-1; 8 bases fit TRBD1. The receptor's source is an adult in good health. The source was peripheral blood, collected on day 0 of AZD1222 vaccination. CDR3 in DNA: TGTGCCAGCTCGGAGGGGACAGGTCTCCACATGAACACTGAAGCTTTCTTT. It translates to CASSEGTGLHMNTEAFF.